These 27 T cell receptor beta chains share one sample of origin, sequenced in a study of cytomegalovirus exposure and HLA in healthy donors. Sequencing was performed with immunoSEQ multiplex PCR; in TCRdb, only in-frame clones are kept and a portion is missing. Here the sample spans 200,000 or so clones, approximately 82% being singletons. Material for sequencing was PBMCs. Source of these receptors: a woman in her thirties in good health and CMV-seropositive.

The chain has TRBV4-1 and TRBJ1-1; D perhaps matches TRBD1 (6 bases). Germline loops: CDR1 MGHRA, CDR2 YSYEKL. The V and J ends lost 4 bases and 0 bases respectively, with 9 bases between them. The CDR3 has 14 residues. The CDR3, as DNA: TGCGCCAGCAGCCCCGACAGGTTGAACACTGAAGCTTTCTTT. Translating gives CASSPDRLNTEAFF.

About this clone itself: One junction end does not reproduce the germline sequence, and a read error may be involved. The genes are TRBV9 and TRBJ1-5; a weak D match, TRBD1 (5 bases). In germline, CDR1 is SGDLS, CDR2 YYNGEE. The CDR3 consists of 15 residues. CDR3 residues: CASSVGGTSYQPQHF. DNA for the CDR3: TGTGCCAGCAGCGTAGGAGGGACTAGCTATCAGCCCCAGCATTTT.

This chain links TRBV4-1 with TRBJ2-7, with D uncertain. The CDR3 runs to 15 residues. V lost 1 base, J lost 3 bases, and 13 bases lay in between. Germline loops: CDR1 MGHRA, CDR2 YSYEKL. CDR3 in amino acids: CASSQVWPEHYEQYF. The CDR3 DNA reads TGCGCCAGCAGCCAAGTCTGGCCGGAGCACTACGAGCAGTACTTC.

The chain employs TRBV25-1 and TRBJ2-6, with a weak D call TRBD1 (5 bases). CDR1 is MGHDK, CDR2 SYGVNS, per germline. V lost 6 bases, J lost 3 bases, and 18 bases lay in between. The CDR3 has 17 amino acids. CDR3 sequence reads: CASSENIGRVGANVLTF. CDR3 bases: TGTGCCAGCAGCGAGAATATAGGCAGGGTTGGGGCCAACGTCCTGACTTTC.

This chain connects TRBV28 to TRBJ1-4, with 7 bases aligning to TRBD1. The CDR3 runs 16 residues. Germline trimming cut 6 bases from V and 5 bases from J; bases unmatched to any gene: 12. Germline loops: CDR1 MDHEN, CDR2 SYDVKM. CDR3 nucleotides: TGTGCCAGCAGAGAATCAGGGACAGATAGAAATGAAAAACTGTTTTTT. Amino acids: CASRESGTDRNEKLFF.

The chain carries TRBV9 and TRBJ1-5; weak D call: TRBD1 (5 bases). This CDR3 is built from 13 residues. V shed 0 bases and J shed 9 bases, with 10 bases lying between them. The germline CDR1 and CDR2 sequences are SGDLS and YYNGEE. CDR3 sequence (DNA): TGTGCCAGCAGCGTAGATTTGGGGGGGCCCCAGCATTTT. Amino acids: CASSVDLGGPQHF.

The chain joins TRBV30 to TRBJ2-7; 7 nucleotides align to TRBD1. V shed 3 bases, J shed 2 bases, and the junction held 10 bases outside the gene matches. Germline V gene data show CDR1 as GTSNPN and CDR2 as SVGIG (reference sequence). This CDR3 comprises 15 residues. In DNA form, the CDR3 reads TGTGCCTGGAGACCCAGGGGGTGGCCCGCCTACGAGCAGTACTTC. This encodes CAWRPRGWPAYEQYF.

This clone was detected only once. Its ends do not fully match the called genes, so a read error is possible. This chain uses TRBV6-1 with TRBJ1-2; possibly TRBD1 for D (5 bases). Germline CDR1 and CDR2: MNHNS and SASEGT. This CDR3 has 14 residues. The CDR3 reads CASREGGQAYGYTF. The CDR3 DNA sequence: TGTGCCAGCAGGGAAGGAGGACAAGCCTATGGCTACACCTTC.

The rearrangement links TRBV7-2 to TRBJ2-7; the D gene is possibly TRBD2 (5 bases). The CDR3 contains 14 residues. CDR1 is SGHTA, CDR2 FQGNSA, per germline. Trimming took off 4 bases at V and 0 bases at J, with 10 bases between the two ends. CDR3 nucleotide sequence: TGTGCCAGCAGCTACCTAGCCACCTCCTACGAGCAGTACTTC. This encodes CASSYLATSYEQYF. The whole variable domain, remainder taken from reference TRBV7-2 and TRBJ2-7, is GAGVSQSPSNKVTEKGKDVELRCDPISGHTALYWYRQSLGQGLEFLIYFQGNSAPDKSGLPSDRFSAERTGGSVSTLTIQRTQQEDSAVYLCASSYLATSYEQYFGPGTRLTVT.

The rearrangement links TRBV28 to TRBJ2-3; 7 nucleotides align to TRBD2. Germline loops: CDR1 MDHEN, CDR2 SYDVKM. This CDR3 has 16 amino acids. The ends lost 4 bases at V and 5 bases at J; junction bases unmatched: 12. The CDR3 loop reads CASSSNLRLAGDTQYF. CDR3 DNA sequence: TGTGCCAGCAGTTCAAACCTTCGACTAGCCGGAGATACGCAGTATTTT.

DNA of the CDR3: TGTGCCAGCAGCTTAGGGCCGGGACAGCTGAGCAATCAGCCCCAGCATTTT. Encoded protein: CASSLGPGQLSNQPQHF. V and J are TRBV7-2 and TRBJ1-5, with TRBD1 matching 7 bases. Unmatched junction bases numbered 7, after V lost 1 base and J lost 1 base. CDR3 length: 17 residues. Germline lookup yields CDR1 SGHTA and CDR2 FQGNSA.

The chain combines TRBV2 with TRBJ1-1; 8 positions agree with TRBD1. Per the germline V gene, CDR1 is SNHLY and CDR2 is FYNNEI. The V and J ends lost 8 bases and 2 bases, in that order; junction bases with no gene match: 7. The CDR3 is 14 residues long. DNA of the CDR3: TGTGCCAGCCGCAATTCAGGGGGCAACACTGAAGCTTTCTTT. The encoded protein is CASRNSGGNTEAFF.

As regards this clone: Because the CDR3's place on the DNA is in doubt, the DNA is left out and the CDR3 is given as listed by TCRdb. The chain uses TRBV30 and TRBJ1-1. Termini included, the CDR3 measures 12 amino acids. Per the germline V gene, CDR1 is GTSNPN and CDR2 is SVGIG (reference sequence). This CDR3 is CAWTIAGLKLSF.

The chain is built from TRBV12-5 and TRBJ2-5, with a tentative D call TRBD2 (6 bases). The CDR3 has 14 residues. Deletions cut 4 bases from V and 10 bases from J, with 19 bases between. CDR1 is LGHNT and CDR2 is FRNRAP in the germline V gene. The CDR3 region is CASGSLAARRDQYF. CDR3 in DNA: TGTGCTAGTGGTTCTTTAGCGGCCCGAAGGGACCAGTACTTC.

V usage is TRBV5-6 and J usage is TRBJ2-7, with 9 nucleotides matching TRBD1. Trimming took 4 bases from V and 3 from J; bases not matched to a gene: 5. This CDR3 spans 14 amino acids. Germline V gene data show CDR1 as SGHDT and CDR2 as YYEEEE. For the CDR3, the DNA is TGTGCCAGCAGCACGCCGGGACAGGGCTACGAGCAGTACTTC. Its protein product is CASSTPGQGYEQYF.

The chain employs TRBV11-3 and TRBJ2-7; possibly TRBD2 for D (6 bases). CDR3 size: 15 residues. V was shortened by 6 bases and J by 2 bases, with 17 bases between the two germline ends. CDR1 SGHNT and CDR2 YENEEA come from the germline V gene. The CDR3 bases are TGTGCCAGCAGAGAAAGGGGACTGGTTCCCTACGAGCAGTACTTC. Translation gives CASRERGLVPYEQYF.

The chain links TRBV2 to TRBJ2-2; D gene unclear. The V gene's germline CDR1 is SNHLY and CDR2 FYNNEI. The CDR3 loop spans 14 amino acids. Trimming stripped 2 bases from V and 1 base from J, with 5 bases between. CDR3 in amino acids: CASSETGNTGELFF. The CDR3 region has the DNA TGTGCCAGCAGTGAAACGGGGAACACCGGGGAGCTGTTTTTT.

The rearrangement joins TRBV5-4 to TRBJ2-2, with TRBD1 as a possible D gene (5 bases). Germline V CDR1 and CDR2: SGHNT, YYREEE (reference sequence). Trimming stripped 0 bases from V and 0 bases from J, with 12 bases between. There are 17 residues in the CDR3. The CDR3 region is CASSLGRGLANTGELFF. The CDR3 DNA is TGTGCCAGCAGCTTGGGTAGGGGCCTAGCGAACACCGGGGAGCTGTTTTTT.

This rearrangement joins TRBV19 to TRBJ2-1; 7 positions agree with TRBD2. Germline trimming cut 3 bases from V and 11 bases from J; bases unmatched to any gene: 7. This CDR3 contains 13 residues. Germline values: CDR1 LNHDA, CDR2 SQIVND (reference sequence). The CDR3 reads CASSMVGGNKQFF. CDR3 coding DNA: TGTGCCAGTAGTATGGTCGGGGGGAACAAGCAGTTCTTC.

This clone was counted once. This chain joins TRBV6-5 and TRBJ1-3, with D perhaps TRBD1 (6 bases). This CDR3 region has 14 residues. Germline lookup yields CDR1 MNHEY and CDR2 SVGAGI. Trimming pared 6 bases from V and 3 bases from J, leaving 12 bases between. The CDR3 DNA reads as TGTGCCAGCAGACAGGGTCTATTTGGAAACACCATATATTTT. Its protein is CASRQGLFGNTIYF.

The gene calls are TRBV28 and TRBJ1-1; D remains unclear. The CDR3 is made up of 15 amino acids. The ends were cut back, 8 bases at V and 6 bases at J, with 22 bases in the middle. CDR1 MDHEN and CDR2 SYDVKM come from the germline V gene. CDR3 in amino acids: CASGTTTPSAPEAFF. The CDR3 DNA sequence: TGTGCCAGCGGAACCACGACACCTTCTGCGCCTGAAGCTTTCTTT.

V is TRBV5-1 and J is TRBJ2-2; 7 bases are a match to TRBD1. In germline, CDR1 is SGHRS, CDR2 YFSETQ. V dropped 0 bases and J dropped 4; count of bases not matched to a gene: 3. This CDR3 has 15 residues. DNA for the CDR3: TGCGCCAGCAGCTTGGGACAGGGCATCACCGGGGAGCTGTTTTTT. Its translation: CASSLGQGITGELFF.

The chain joins TRBV6-5 to TRBJ1-5; D call uncertain. The CDR3 extends over 14 amino acids. Germline V lookup: CDR1 MNHEY, CDR2 SVGAGI. V gave up 11 bases and J gave up 3 bases, with 17 bases separating them. In DNA, the CDR3 is TGTGCCTCCACGACACATGGTGCCAATCAGCCCCAGCATTTT. This translates into CASTTHGANQPQHF.

The chain uses TRBV5-4 and TRBJ1-1; possibly TRBD1 for D (6 bases). CDR1 is SGHNT, CDR2 YYREEE, per germline (reference sequence). There are 14 residues in the CDR3. V lost 0 bases and J lost 1, with 7 bases in between. This CDR3 is CASSLDRENTEAFF. The CDR3 coding sequence is TGTGCCAGCAGCTTGGACAGGGAGAACACTGAAGCTTTCTTT.

The chain has TRBV28 and TRBJ1-1; D possibly corresponds to TRBD1 (5 bases). V was shortened by 7 bases and J by 4 bases, with 13 bases between the two germline ends. The CDR3 runs to 13 residues. Germline CDR1 and CDR2: MDHEN and SYDVKM. The CDR3 is CASTYTTGTEAFF. The CDR3 DNA is TGTGCCAGCACCTATACAACAGGCACTGAAGCTTTCTTT.

The chain employs TRBV5-4 and TRBJ1-1; a possible D gene is TRBD1 (5 bases). This CDR3 is built from 15 residues. Germline V CDR1 and CDR2: SGHNT, YYREEE (reference sequence). Trimming cost V 0 bases and J 7 bases, with 16 bases left between them. For the CDR3, the DNA is TGTGCCAGCAGCTTGGCGGGGGGAGGAACAGGTGAAGCTTTCTTT. It specifies CASSLAGGGTGEAFF. Variable domain in full (rest from reference TRBV5-4 and TRBJ1-1): ETGVTQSPTHLIKTRGQQVTLRCSSQSGHNTVSWYQQALGQGPQFIFQYYREEENGRGNFPPRFSGLQFPNYSSELNVNALELDDSALYLCASSLAGGGTGEAFFGQGTRLTVV.

This clone was observed once. The V gene is TRBV6-6, the J gene TRBJ2-5; D call uncertain. V was cut by 7 bases and J by 5 bases, with 14 bases left in between. CDR3 length equals 13 residues. Germline assignment: CDR1 MNHNY and CDR2 SVGAGI (reference sequence). In DNA, the CDR3 is TGTGCCAGCAACGACAACACCCGGGAGACCCAGTACTTC. This encodes CASNDNTRETQYF.